Below are 13 T cell receptor beta chains sequenced from a single sample in a study of human thymus T cells (TCRdb year 2020). Library preparation was by the immunoSEQ multiplex PCR assay. TCRdb limited this immuneACCESS table to in-frame rearrangements with V and J called. A share of clones is missing; checked studies link under half to unresolved V genes, and the rest is unexplained. This sample gives about 50,000 clones in total; approximately 95% of them show up just once. Clones ranked in the top ten supply over 0.15% of the sample. The sequencing input was blood. All receptors come from a girl less than two years old with a congenital heart defect but otherwise immunologically healthy.

V gene TRBV2 combines with J gene TRBJ2-7; 7 bases fit TRBD2. The CDR3 runs 12 residues. The V and J ends lost 8 bases and 7 bases, in that order; junction bases with no gene match: 8. CDR1 and CDR2 (germline): SNHLY, FYNNEI. CDR3 in amino acids: CASGGVLREQYF. The CDR3 region has the DNA TGTGCCAGCGGGGGGGTTCTGAGGGAGCAGTACTTC.

This rearrangement joins TRBV6-1 to TRBJ2-7; D uncertain. The CDR3 covers 13 residues. V was trimmed by 4 bases and J by 0 bases, leaving 7 bases between them. Germline CDR1 is MNHNS and CDR2 is SASEGT. DNA for the CDR3: TGTGCCAGCAGTGTCAGACACTCCTACGAGCAGTACTTC. It is translated as CASSVRHSYEQYF.

The chain employs TRBV11-2 and TRBJ1-4; D unclear. V lost 0 bases and J 8 bases, leaving 13 bases between the germline ends. The CDR3 is made up of 15 amino acids. Germline-derived CDR1 and CDR2 are SGHAT and FQNNGV. CDR3 sequence reads: CASSLDQRAGEKLFF. For the CDR3, the DNA is TGTGCCAGCAGCTTAGATCAAAGGGCCGGAGAAAAACTGTTTTTT.

The chain recombines TRBV7-9 with TRBJ2-3; no clear D gene. Germline V gene data show CDR1 as SEHNR and CDR2 as FQNEAQ (reference sequence). The CDR3 spans 13 residues. The V and J ends lost 8 bases and 1 base respectively, with 10 bases between them. The DNA for the CDR3 is TGTGCCAGCTGCCCGCTACGCACAGATACGCAGTATTTT. Its translation is CASCPLRTDTQYF.

The chain uses TRBV5-1 and TRBJ1-1; D gene unclear. CDR3 length: 15 amino acids. CDR1 is SGHRS and CDR2 is YFSETQ in the germline V gene. Trimming shortened V by 1 base and J by 3 bases, and 13 bases separated the two germline ends. This CDR3 is CASSLNPAGYTEAFF. For the CDR3, the DNA is TGCGCCAGCAGCTTGAATCCGGCGGGGTACACTGAAGCTTTCTTT.

This sequence joins TRBV23-1 and TRBJ2-3; D perhaps matches TRBD2 (6 bases). TRBV23-1 has ORF status, its function being uncertain. This CDR3 has 13 amino acids. V lost 8 bases and J 3 bases, leaving 12 bases between the germline ends. CDR3 residues: CASPGRGTDTQYF. CDR3 bases: TGCGCCAGCCCTGGGCGGGGAACAGATACGCAGTATTTT.

The rearrangement links TRBV6-6 to TRBJ1-5, with D maybe TRBD1 (6 bases). The V end lost 2 bases, the J end lost 4 bases, and 12 bases lay between the germline ends. This CDR3 has 15 amino acids. Germline V gives CDR1 MNHNY, CDR2 SVGAGI (reference sequence). CDR3 bases: TGTGCCAGCAGTTACCCGGGTCAGGGGAATCAGCCCCAGCATTTT. This gives the protein CASSYPGQGNQPQHF.

The CDR3 DNA sequence: TGTGCTAGTGGTCCTGGACCCGGTCCCGGGGAGCTGTTTTTT. Its protein product is CASGPGPGPGELFF. V is TRBV12-5 and J is TRBJ2-2; D gene ambiguous. V was shortened by 5 bases and J by 6 bases, with 13 bases between the two germline ends. Germline CDR1 LGHNT, CDR2 FRNRAP. CDR3 size: 14 residues.

The chain is built from TRBV6-6 and TRBJ2-1; 10 bases are a match to TRBD1. Losses at the gene ends were 7 bases for V and 8 bases for J; bases not matched to a gene: 14. The germline gives CDR1 MNHNY, CDR2 SVGAGI (reference sequence). This CDR3 comprises 16 residues. In DNA, the CDR3 is TGTGCCAGCACCCTTACTCCGGGACAGGGGTTTTATGAGCAGTTCTTC. This sequence encodes CASTLTPGQGFYEQFF.

The chain combines TRBV11-3 with TRBJ1-2; no clear D gene. Germline lookup yields CDR1 SGHNT and CDR2 YENEEA. The CDR3 length is 13 residues. The V end lost 2 bases, the J end lost 0 bases, and 4 bases lay between the germline ends. CDR3 amino acids: CASSLTANYGYTF. The CDR3, as DNA: TGTGCCAGCAGCTTAACAGCTAACTATGGCTACACCTTC.

The chain couples TRBV10-3 to TRBJ2-7; D possibly corresponds to TRBD1 (5 bases). Germline lookup yields CDR1 ENHRY and CDR2 SYGVKD. This CDR3 has 14 residues. The ends were cut back, 5 bases at V and 3 bases at J, with 14 bases in the middle. CDR3 sequence reads: CAISQGDIFYEQYF. The CDR3 nucleotides are TGTGCCATCAGTCAGGGTGATATCTTCTACGAGCAGTACTTC.

This clone has just one count. The genes are TRBV11-2 and TRBJ2-3, with D tentatively TRBD1 (6 bases). V lost 6 bases, J lost 1 base, and 11 bases lay in between. This CDR3 is built from 14 residues. Germline CDR1 reads SGHAT; CDR2 reads FQNNGV. The CDR3 sequence: CASSSTGRTDTQYF. CDR3 in DNA: TGTGCCAGCAGTTCGACAGGACGCACAGATACGCAGTATTTT.

The chain has TRBV28 and TRBJ2-7; 10 bases line up with TRBD1. Unmatched junction bases numbered 5, after V lost 2 bases and J lost 1 base. Per the germline V gene, CDR1 is MDHEN and CDR2 is SYDVKM. The CDR3 length is 16 residues. CDR3 protein: CASSLLRDRGSYEQYF. CDR3 nucleotide sequence: TGTGCCAGCAGTTTACTCCGGGACAGGGGTTCCTACGAGCAGTACTTC.